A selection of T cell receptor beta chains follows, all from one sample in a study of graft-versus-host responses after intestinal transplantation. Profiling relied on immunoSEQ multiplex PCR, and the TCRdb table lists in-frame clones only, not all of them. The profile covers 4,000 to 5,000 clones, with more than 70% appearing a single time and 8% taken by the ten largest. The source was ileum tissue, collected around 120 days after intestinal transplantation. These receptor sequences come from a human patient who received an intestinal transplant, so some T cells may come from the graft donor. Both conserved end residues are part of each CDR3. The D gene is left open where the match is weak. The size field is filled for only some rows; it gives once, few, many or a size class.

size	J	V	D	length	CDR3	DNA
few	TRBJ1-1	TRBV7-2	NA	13	CASSLGENTEAFF	TGTGCCAGCAGCTTAGGCGAGAACACTGAAGCTTTCTTT
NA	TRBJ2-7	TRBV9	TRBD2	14	CASSPSGTSYQQYF	TGTGCCAGCAGCCCCTCTGGGACTAGCTATCAGCAGTACTTC
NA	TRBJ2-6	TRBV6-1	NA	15	CASSEDSSGANVLTF	TGTGCCAGCAGTGAAGACAGCTCTGGGGCCAACGTCCTGACTTTC
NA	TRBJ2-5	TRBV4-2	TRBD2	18	CASSGERAGGRELETQYF	TGTGCCAGCAGCGGGGAGCGAGCGGGAGGTCGGGAGTTGGAGACCCAGTACTTC
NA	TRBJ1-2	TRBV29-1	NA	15	CSVEVHSGQNYGYTF	TGCAGCGTTGAAGTCCACTCGGGACAAAACTATGGCTACACCTTC
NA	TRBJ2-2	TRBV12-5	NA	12	CASGWAPGELFF	TGTGCTAGTGGTTGGGCGCCCGGGGAGCTGTTTTTT
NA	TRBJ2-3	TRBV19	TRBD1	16	CASSIDPGTGPDTQYF	TGTGCCAGTAGTATAGACCCCGGGACAGGCCCAGATACGCAGTATTTT
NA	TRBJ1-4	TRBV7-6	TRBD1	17	CASSLGRQGAGNEKLFF	TGTGCCAGCAGCTTAGGGCGACAGGGGGCCGGTAATGAAAAACTGTTTTTT
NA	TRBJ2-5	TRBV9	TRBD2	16	CASSPGTSGRLETQYF	TGTGCCAGCAGCCCGGGGACTAGCGGGAGGCTGGAGACCCAGTACTTC
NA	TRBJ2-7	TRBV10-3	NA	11	CAIGITYEQYF	TGTGCCATCGGGATTACCTACGAGCAGTACTTC
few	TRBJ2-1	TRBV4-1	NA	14	CASSQGTRYNEQFF	TGCGCCAGCAGCCAAGGCACTAGGTACAATGAGCAGTTCTTC
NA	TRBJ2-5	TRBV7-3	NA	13	CASSIQGGETQYF	TGTGCCAGCAGCATACAGGGAGGAGAGACCCAGTACTTC
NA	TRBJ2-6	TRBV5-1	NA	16	CASSSTLGSGANVLTF	TGCGCCAGCAGCTCAACTCTGGGCTCTGGGGCCAACGTCCTGACTTTC
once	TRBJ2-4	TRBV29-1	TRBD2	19	CSAAAGLAGGGGAKNIQYF	TGCAGCGCCGCGGCGGGACTAGCGGGAGGCGGAGGGGCCAAAAACATTCAGTACTTC
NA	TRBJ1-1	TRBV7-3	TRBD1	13	CASSSPGTGVAFF	TGTGCCAGCAGCTCCCCGGGGACAGGGGTGGCTTTCTTT
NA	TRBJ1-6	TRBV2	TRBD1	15	CASSPRDSLQSPLHF	TGTGCCAGCAGTCCCCGGGACAGCCTGCAGTCACCCCTCCACTTT
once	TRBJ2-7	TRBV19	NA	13	CASSHNSPYEQYF	TGTGCCAGTAGTCATAATAGTCCCTACGAGCAGTACTTC
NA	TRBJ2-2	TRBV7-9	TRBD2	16	CASSRLAGVIAGELFF	TGTGCCAGCAGCCGACTAGCGGGAGTTATCGCCGGGGAGCTGTTTTTT
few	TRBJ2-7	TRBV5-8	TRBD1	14	CASSPWTGTDEQYF	TGTGCCAGCAGCCCCTGGACAGGGACGGACGAGCAGTACTTC
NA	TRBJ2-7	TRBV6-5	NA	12	CASSPTGYEQYF	TGTGCCAGCAGCCCCACAGGGTACGAGCAGTACTTC
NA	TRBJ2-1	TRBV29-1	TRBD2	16	CSAPGLAGYSYNEQFF	TGCAGCGCGCCGGGACTAGCGGGGTACTCCTACAATGAGCAGTTCTTC
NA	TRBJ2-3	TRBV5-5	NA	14	CASLSRDHTDTQYF	TGTGCCAGTCTCAGCCGGGATCACACAGATACGCAGTATTTT
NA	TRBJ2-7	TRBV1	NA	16	CTSTITSGRFPYEQYF	TGCACCAGCACCATTACTAGCGGGAGATTTCCCTACGAGCAGTACTTC
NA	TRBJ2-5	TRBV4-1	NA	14	CASSELQGQETQYF	TGCGCCAGCAGCGAGTTACAGGGTCAAGAGACCCAGTACTTC
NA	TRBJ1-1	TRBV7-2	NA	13	CASTLGPGTEAFF	TGTGCCAGCACCTTAGGTCCGGGGACTGAAGCTTTCTTT
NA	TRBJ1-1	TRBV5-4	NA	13	CASSPGGNTEAFF	TGTGCCAGCAGCCCTGGGGGGAACACTGAAGCTTTCTTT
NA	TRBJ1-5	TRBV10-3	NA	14	CAISESTGNQPQHF	TGTGCCATCAGTGAGTCGACGGGCAATCAGCCCCAGCATTTT
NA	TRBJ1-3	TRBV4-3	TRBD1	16	CASSHWDSDSGNTIYF	TGCGCCAGCAGCCACTGGGACAGTGATTCTGGAAACACCATATATTTT
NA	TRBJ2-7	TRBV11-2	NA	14	CASSLDGSPYEQYF	TGTGCCAGCAGCTTAGACGGATCCCCCTACGAGCAGTACTTC
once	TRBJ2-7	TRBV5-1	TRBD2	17	CASSTGTSGRIRDEQYF	TGCGCCAGCAGCACGGGGACTAGCGGGAGAATCAGGGACGAGCAGTACTTC
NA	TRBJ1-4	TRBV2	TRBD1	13	CAGYRGRNEKLFF	TGTGCCGGTTACAGGGGGCGTAATGAAAAACTGTTTTTT
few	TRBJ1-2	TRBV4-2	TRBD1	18	CASSPQTEGQANSDGYTF	TGTGCCAGCAGCCCACAAACCGAGGGACAGGCTAATTCGGATGGCTACACCTTC
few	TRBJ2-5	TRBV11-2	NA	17	CASSLGSYGGVEETQYF	TGTGCCAGCAGCTTAGGATCTTACGGGGGAGTAGAGGAGACCCAGTACTTC
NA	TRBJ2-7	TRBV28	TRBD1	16	CASRAGAGQGMYEQYF	TGTGCCAGCAGGGCCGGGGCGGGACAGGGGATGTACGAGCAGTACTTC
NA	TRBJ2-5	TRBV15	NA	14	CATSRGNYQETQYF	TGTGCCACCAGCAGAGGGAATTACCAAGAGACCCAGTACTTC
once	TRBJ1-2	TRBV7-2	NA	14	CASSLAGLGYGYTF	TGTGCCAGCAGCTTAGCAGGGTTGGGATATGGCTACACCTTC
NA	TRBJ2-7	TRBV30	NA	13	CAWSLGSLGEQYF	TGTGCCTGGAGTCTTGGTTCTCTCGGCGAGCAGTACTTC
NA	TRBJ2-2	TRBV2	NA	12	CASSDGDGELFF	TGTGCCAGCAGTGATGGCGATGGGGAGCTGTTTTTT
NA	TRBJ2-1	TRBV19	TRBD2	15	CASTPSGRIYNEQFF	TGTGCCAGTACCCCTAGCGGGAGGATATACAATGAGCAGTTCTTC
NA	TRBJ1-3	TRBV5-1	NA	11	CASSQGNTIYF	TGCGCCAGCAGCCAGGGAAACACCATATATTTT
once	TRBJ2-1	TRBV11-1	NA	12	CASSLTSHEQFF	TGTGCCAGCAGCTTAACTTCCCATGAGCAGTTCTTC
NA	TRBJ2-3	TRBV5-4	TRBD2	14	CASSFSGSTDTQYF	TGTGCCAGCAGCTTTAGCGGGAGCACAGATACGCAGTATTTT
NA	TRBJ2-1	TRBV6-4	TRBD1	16	CASANPGTGGYNEQFF	TGTGCCAGCGCCAACCCCGGGACAGGGGGGTACAATGAGCAGTTCTTC
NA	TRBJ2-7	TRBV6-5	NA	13	CASSPNKNYEQYF	TGTGCCAGCAGTCCCAATAAGAACTACGAGCAGTACTTC
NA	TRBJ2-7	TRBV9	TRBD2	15	CASSVSSSGFYEQYF	TGTGCCAGCAGCGTTAGTTCTAGCGGATTCTACGAGCAGTACTTC
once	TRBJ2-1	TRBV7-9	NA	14	CASSPRVRKAEQFF	TGTGCCAGCAGCCCGAGGGTGAGGAAGGCTGAGCAGTTCTTC
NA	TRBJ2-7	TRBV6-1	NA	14	CASSVWDGSYEQYF	TGTGCCAGCAGTGTTTGGGACGGATCCTACGAGCAGTACTTC
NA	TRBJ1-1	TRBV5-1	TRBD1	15	CASSRGDREGTEAFF	TGCGCCAGCAGCCGCGGGGACAGGGAGGGCACTGAAGCTTTCTTT
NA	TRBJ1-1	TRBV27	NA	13	CASSPGWNTEAFF	TGTGCCAGCAGTCCAGGGTGGAACACTGAAGCTTTCTTT
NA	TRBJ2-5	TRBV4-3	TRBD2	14	CASSQGLAQETQYF	TGCGCCAGCAGCCAAGGACTAGCGCAAGAGACCCAGTACTTC
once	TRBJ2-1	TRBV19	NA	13	CASSASSYNEQFF	TGTGCCAGTAGTGCGAGCTCCTACAATGAGCAGTTCTTC
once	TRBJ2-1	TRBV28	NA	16	CASSLETWDTGIEQFF	TGTGCCAGCAGTTTGGAGACGTGGGATACCGGGATTGAGCAGTTCTTC
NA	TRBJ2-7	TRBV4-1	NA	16	CASSQGWGGRSYEQYF	TGCGCCAGCAGCCAAGGATGGGGCGGCCGGTCCTACGAGCAGTACTTC
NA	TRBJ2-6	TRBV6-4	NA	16	CASSDDGTSGANVLTF	TGTGCCAGCAGTGACGACGGTACCTCTGGGGCCAACGTCCTGACTTTC
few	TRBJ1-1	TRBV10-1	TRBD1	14	CASSGDRGKTEAFF	TGCGCCAGCAGTGGAGACAGGGGGAAGACTGAAGCTTTCTTT